This T cell receptor (beta chain) derives from a study of blood T cell repertoires in COVID-19 (dated by TCRdb to about 2020). Study-wide context: Samples covering the acute and convalescent phases of COVID-19 were provided by collaborators in the United States, Italy and Spain. The repertoires were released in a freely available public database intended as a resource for research on the immune response to SARS-CoV-2. The samples were drawn from two sources: the first 160 participants of the ongoing ImmuneRACE study, and about 1,300 subjects contributed by 6 global collaborators. Subjects who had been exposed to COVID-19, were actively infected with it, or had recovered from it provided the deeply sampled blood TCRbeta repertoires that made up the dataset. Where available, HLA class I and class II types were obtained from metadata supplied by the sample provider rather than from assay-based typing. Nearly every sample came with metadata listing a de-identified subject ID, COVID-19 status, age in years and sex. The material from the prospective study consisted of cDNA or gDNA derived from T cells, B-cell-depleted T cells, or PBMCs. Overall results and qualifications from the work: How much clinical and demographic metadata was included differed by source and by participant, and the metadata was provided uncurated.

A note on this clone: Its binding antigen is unknown. Base qualities are not provided; no much larger clone lies one nucleotide away.

Compared with germline, V lacks 0 bases and J lacks 7 bases; bases without a gene match: 5. The cysteine opens and the phenylalanine closes a CDR3 of 13 amino acids. Only the CDR3 DNA stays, 39 bases, in frame from base 1. The germline V gene (reference sequence) yields GTSNPN for CDR1 and SVGIG for CDR2. TCRbeta CDR3 regions were amplified from genomic DNA by means of the immunoSEQ Assay, a bias-controlled multiplex PCR. The study's processing was this. Nucleated cell counts per sample were estimated from amplification of reference gene primers within the assay. Sequence reads were collapsed and filtered to measure the absolute abundance of every unique TCRbeta CDR3 rearrangement. For each sample, productive Simpson clonality was calculated as the square root of Simpson's diversity index over productive rearrangements. TCRdb took this table from immuneACCESS and kept in-frame rearrangements with V and J called. Such tables lack part of the clones; where checked against another copy, unresolved V genes explain under half of the gap, and the rest is unexplained. The V and J calls and clone size are taken from that table; D and trimming were inferred from the DNA. The sample contains about 250,000 clones, 65% to 85% of them found a single time. The ten largest clones represent about 7.4% of the sample.

Collaborating institutions collected whole blood in K2EDTA tubes following their own protocols. Collaborator samples were shipped for TCRbeta analysis as frozen whole blood, isolated PBMCs, or DNA extracted from either sample type. The sequenced sample consisted of peripheral blood. The chain employs TRBV30 and TRBJ1-2; TRBD1 lines up with 7 middle nucleotides. This clonotype was obtained from a woman aged 80 or over with acute or convalescent COVID-19. For the CDR3, the sequence is CAWSVKGGGGYTF. The nucleotide sequence reads as follows: TGTGCCTGGAGTGTTAAAGGGGGCGGTGGCTACACCTTC.